The entry below gives a single T cell receptor (beta chain) sequence along with its context. CDR1 is SGHNT, CDR2 YENEEA, per germline. V shed 6 bases, J shed 8 bases, and the junction held 12 bases outside the gene matches. CDR3 length equals 17 residues. The data belong to a study of blood T cell repertoires in COVID-19. The method was immunoSEQ multiplex PCR; TCRdb's version includes in-frame clones alone and lacks a portion of them. The table lists over 200,000 clones, over 75% of them singletons, with approximately 0.8% in the top ten. This receptor was obtained from a woman aged 30 to 39 with acute or convalescent COVID-19. This rearrangement joins TRBV11-3 to TRBJ2-1, with 14 bases matching TRBD2. The specimen was peripheral blood. DNA for the CDR3: TGTGCCAGCAGTTACGGGACTAGCGGGAGTCAGGGGGATGAGCAGTTCTTC. Its translation is CASSYGTSGSQGDEQFF.